Listed below are T cell receptor beta chains from one sample, sequenced in a study of blood T cell repertoires in COVID-19. The repertoire was sequenced with immunoSEQ multiplex PCR; TCRdb's copy has only in-frame clones and lacks some. The sample includes about 300,000 clones, roughly 80% of them seen just once. The specimen sequenced was peripheral blood. All receptors come from a human donor with COVID-19, enrolled during active disease. The donor label of this sample is uncertain. Each CDR3 is given with its conserved first and last residue. Fields, in order: J gene, clone size, D gene, V gene, CDR3 protein, CDR3 DNA. The D gene is left open where the match is weak. Size is omitted from some rows. Given values are once, few, many or a class for expanded clones.

TRBJ1-4	NA	TRBD1	TRBV28	CASSRRGQGSEKLFF	TGTGCCAGCAGTCGTAGGGGACAGGGAAGCGAAAAACTGTTTTTT
TRBJ2-7	NA	NA	TRBV2	CASTAEDSSYEQYF	TGTGCCAGCACCGCGGAGGACAGCTCCTACGAGCAGTACTTC
TRBJ1-4	NA	NA	TRBV6-5	CASRAPGGQEKLFF	TGTGCCAGCAGAGCCCCCGGGGGGCAGGAAAAACTGTTTTTT
TRBJ2-1	few	TRBD2	TRBV5-4	CASSLGGGRLYNEQFF	TGTGCCAGCAGCTTGGGGGGCGGGAGGCTATACAATGAGCAGTTCTTC
TRBJ2-7	NA	NA	TRBV28	CASSVPNRGSSYEQYF	TGTGCCAGCAGTGTGCCCAACCGGGGGTCCTCCTACGAGCAGTACTTC
TRBJ2-3	NA	NA	TRBV7-8	CASSSLTDTQYF	TGTGCCAGCAGCTCCCTCACAGATACGCAGTATTTT
TRBJ2-3	NA	TRBD2	TRBV5-8	CASSPWPAGGNTQYF	TGTGCCAGCAGTCCTTGGCCAGCGGGAGGAAATACGCAGTATTTT
TRBJ2-7	NA	NA	TRBV7-2	CASSLDRRRGLYEQYF	TGTGCCAGCAGCTTAGACCGGCGGAGGGGCCTCTACGAGCAGTACTTC
TRBJ1-6	NA	NA	TRBV27	CASSLEQGPSPLHF	TGTGCCAGCAGTCTCGAACAGGGTCCTTCACCCCTCCACTTT
TRBJ2-1	NA	TRBD2	TRBV28	CASSLPFGTSGSYNEQFF	TGTGCCAGCAGTCTACCTTTTGGGACTAGCGGGTCCTACAATGAGCAGTTCTTC
TRBJ2-5	NA	TRBD2	TRBV18	CASSPAWGREGPETQYF	TGTGCCAGCTCCCCGGCGTGGGGGCGGGAGGGCCCGGAGACCCAGTACTTC
TRBJ1-2	NA	NA	TRBV11-3	CASSPAGGRGYTF	TGTGCCAGCAGCCCGGCGGGGGGGCGAGGCTACACCTTC
TRBJ2-1	once	TRBD2	TRBV25-1	CASSEGASGRDEQFF	TGTGCCAGCAGTGAAGGGGCTAGCGGGAGGGATGAGCAGTTCTTC
TRBJ2-2	NA	NA	TRBV30	CAWRAPEIGTGELFF	TGTGCCTGGAGGGCGCCGGAGATTGGAACCGGGGAGCTGTTTTTT
TRBJ1-1	NA	NA	TRBV27	CASSLLRSRDIYTEAFF	TGTGCCAGCAGTTTGCTGCGGAGCAGGGATATTTACACTGAAGCTTTCTTT
TRBJ2-7	NA	NA	TRBV6-5	CASRSSSVYEQYF	TGTGCCAGCAGAAGTAGTAGCGTCTACGAGCAGTACTTC
TRBJ2-7	NA	TRBD2	TRBV19	CASSIVWEGEQYF	TGTGCCAGTAGTATCGTGTGGGAGGGGGAGCAGTACTTC
TRBJ2-2	NA	NA	TRBV15	CATSRDQYTGELFF	TGTGCCACCAGCAGAGATCAGTACACCGGGGAGCTGTTTTTT
TRBJ1-2	NA	TRBD1	TRBV19	CASSATGGGGGYTF	TGTGCCAGTAGTGCTACAGGGGGCGGTGGTGGCTACACCTTC